This passage covers 10 T cell receptor beta chains from one sample sequenced in a study of cytomegalovirus exposure and HLA in healthy donors. Amplification used 60 Vbeta primers and 13 Jbeta primers. Measured with immunoSEQ multiplex PCR; TCRdb has only the in-frame clones, and not every one. The profile shows 100,000 or so clones, nearly 65% of them singletons. Sequencing used PBMCs. The receptors here all came from a human donor in good health.

This clone was observed a few times. The chain uses TRBV29-1 and TRBJ2-3; 12 positions match TRBD2. V lost 3 bases to trimming and J lost 3 bases; unmatched junction nucleotides: 10. This CDR3 contains 17 residues. Looked up from germline, CDR1 is SQVTM and CDR2 is ANQGSEA. The CDR3: CSVEIIRLAGVTDTQYF. DNA for the CDR3: TGCAGCGTTGAGATCATCCGACTAGCGGGAGTAACAGATACGCAGTATTTT.

This clone was recorded a few times. CDR3 DNA sequence: TGTGCCAGCAGCTTGGAGGGACTAGCGGCCGTCAATGAGCAGTTCTTC. This sequence encodes CASSLEGLAAVNEQFF. This rearrangement joins TRBV5-6 to TRBJ2-1; 11 bases map to TRBD2. CDR1 and CDR2 from the germline V gene are SGHDT and YYEEEE. J was trimmed by 6 bases and V by 0 bases; bases with no gene match: 5. This CDR3 has 16 residues.

This clone turned up a few times. The rearrangement links TRBV7-2 to TRBJ2-1; tentative D call: TRBD1 (6 bases). Germline loops: CDR1 SGHTA, CDR2 FQGNSA. The CDR3 consists of 15 residues. Trimming removed 5 bases from V and 6 bases from J, with 17 bases in between. CDR3 protein: CASSLGSGVLNEQFF. CDR3 in DNA: TGTGCCAGCAGCCTGGGGTCAGGGGTACTCAATGAGCAGTTCTTC.

J is TRBJ1-1 and V is TRBV19; no definite D call. Trimming took off 5 bases at V and 3 bases at J, with 7 bases between the two ends. Per the germline V gene, CDR1 is LNHDA and CDR2 is SQIVND (reference sequence). The CDR3 has 12 residues. DNA for the CDR3: TGTGCCAGTAGTCGAGGGTACACTGAAGCTTTCTTT. Translation: CASSRGYTEAFF.

This clone showed up just a few times. The chain joins TRBV19 to TRBJ2-2; 7 bases map to TRBD1. Germline V CDR1 and CDR2: LNHDA, SQIVND (reference sequence). The CDR3 consists of 15 residues. J gave up 2 bases and V 7 bases, and 7 bases lay outside the gene matches. For the CDR3, the DNA is TGTGCCAGTAACATCGGGACAGTAAACACCGGGGAGCTGTTTTTT. It is translated as CASNIGTVNTGELFF.

This chain uses TRBV6-1 with TRBJ1-1; D is uncertain. Trimming took 6 bases from V and 1 from J, leaving 15 bases between them. Per germline, CDR1 MNHNS and CDR2 SASEGT. This CDR3 region has 15 residues. CDR3 DNA sequence: TGTGCCAGCAGCGCATACAATCCTTCGAACACTGAAGCTTTCTTT. It specifies CASSAYNPSNTEAFF.

The V gene is TRBV30, the J gene TRBJ2-7; possible D gene TRBD1, 6 bases. This CDR3 is 11 amino acids long. V shed 8 bases and J shed 4 bases, with 12 bases lying between them. Germline loops: CDR1 GTSNPN, CDR2 SVGIG (reference sequence). The CDR3 sequence is CAIQQGYEQYF. CDR3 DNA: TGTGCCATACAACAGGGTTACGAGCAGTACTTC.

The chain is built from TRBV7-9 and TRBJ2-7, with a possible D match to TRBD2 (5 bases). The germline V and J ends were trimmed by 0 bases and 5 bases, with 8 bases remaining between them. The CDR3 length is 13 residues. Germline values: CDR1 SEHNR, CDR2 FQNEAQ (reference sequence). The CDR3 is CASSLAAGNEQYF. DNA for the CDR3: TGTGCCAGCAGCTTAGCCGCGGGCAACGAGCAGTACTTC.

A few counts support this clone. This chain links TRBV2 with TRBJ2-3, with no clear D. The CDR3 is made up of 13 amino acids. From germline, CDR1 is SNHLY and CDR2 FYNNEI. Trimming took 8 bases from V and 2 from J, leaving 11 bases between them. The CDR3 sequence is CASWLVFTDTQYF. CDR3 DNA: TGTGCCAGCTGGTTAGTGTTCACAGATACGCAGTATTTT.

The chain has TRBV6-5 and TRBJ2-1; TRBD1 aligns across 7 bases. The trim removed 0 bases at V and 15 bases at J, leaving 2 bases unmatched. Germline V CDR1 and CDR2: MNHEY, SVGAGI. The CDR3 runs 11 residues. The CDR3 DNA sequence: TGTGCCAGCAGTTACTCGGGACAGTCGTTCTTC. Amino acid sequence: CASSYSGQSFF.